Listed below are T cell receptor beta chains from one sample, sequenced in a study of T cell repertoires in cytomegalovirus infection. Via MiXCR, TCRdb re-called the reads, giving one row per CDR3 protein. The repertoire consists of about 770,000 distinct CDR3 sequences, with about 27% occurring once and the leading ten covering over 10%. Their antigens are not known. Specimen: cultured CD8+ T cells from PBMCs, collected from culture after CMV antigen stimulation. These receptors were collected from a human donor in good health (CMV status not recorded). Some clones in this sample may be carry-over from other donors' samples. Each CDR3 is given with its conserved first and last residue. Each record gives: D gene, V gene, clone size, J gene, CDR3 DNA, CDR3 protein. The D gene is left open where the match is weak. Rows give clone size only sometimes, using once, few, many, or a class for an expanded clone.

TRBD2	TRBV11-2	-	TRBJ2-2	TGTGCCAGCAGCTTAGCCCCGGCCCCTAGCGGGGGTGGGACCGGGGAGCTGTTTTTT	CASSLAPAPSGGGTGELFF
-	TRBV7-8	many	TRBJ1-5	TGTGCCAGCAGCTTAGAACCCGGGGAGCCCCAGCATTTT	CASSLEPGEPQHF
-	TRBV19	-	TRBJ1-1	TGTGCCAGTAGTATGGTGACGGTACATATGAACACTGAAGCTTTCTTT	CASSMVTVHMNTEAFF
TRBD2	TRBV2	-	TRBJ2-3	TGTGCCAGCAACTTCGGAGCGGGGGGGCCAGATACGCAGTATTTT	CASNFGAGGPDTQYF
-	TRBV27	-	TRBJ1-2	TGTGCCAGCAGTAGAGCCCGGGACACGAAATATGGCTACACCTTC	CASSRARDTKYGYTF
-	TRBV12-3/TRBV12-4	few	TRBJ2-7	TGTGCCAGCAGTTGGTGGGACATCGTAACCGAGCAGTACTTC	CASSWWDIVTEQYF
TRBD2	TRBV2	-	TRBJ2-1	TGTGCCAGCGGGACTAGCGGAGAGGGGGTTAACAATGAGCAGTTCTTC	CASGTSGEGVNNEQFF
TRBD2	TRBV7-2	-	TRBJ2-3	TGTGCCAGCAGTACTAGCGGGGGGGCCTCCCCAGATACGCAGTATTTT	CASSTSGGASPDTQYF
-	TRBV19	few	TRBJ1-4	TGTGCCAGTAGTATGGCAGGCTACCTTTTGGGAAAACTGTTTTTT	CASSMAGYLLGKLFF
TRBD2	TRBV7-2	many	TRBJ2-5	TGTGCCAGCAGCCCCCGGACTAGCGGCGGCCATCCTCCCCAGTACTTC	CASSPRTSGGHPPQYF
-	TRBV7-8	many	TRBJ1-5	TGTGCCAGCAGCTTAGCCGAAATGGGGCTTCTCAATCAGCCCCAGCATTTT	CASSLAEMGLLNQPQHF
-	TRBV27	-	TRBJ1-2	TGTGCCAGCAGGTCTCAGGGCCCGAAGGCCGATGACTACACCTTC	CASRSQGPKADDYTF
-	TRBV12-3/TRBV12-4	-	TRBJ2-7	TGTGCCAGCAGTTTTTTCATTCCAGAACGACCCTACGAGCAGTACTTC	CASSFFIPERPYEQYF
TRBD2	TRBV19	few	TRBJ2-1	TGTGCCAGTAGTGACGGGACTAGCGGTTACAATGAGCAGTTCTTC	CASSDGTSGYNEQFF
-	TRBV19	few	TRBJ1-5	TGTGCCACAGCGGACAGATCTTATAGCAATCAGCCCCAGCATTTT	CATADRSYSNQPQHF
-	TRBV7-9	many	TRBJ2-5	TGTGCCAGCAGCGCCACCCGGGACGAGGAGACCCAGTACTTC	CASSATRDEETQYF
TRBD1	TRBV2	-	TRBJ1-2	TGTGCCAGCAGTGAAACGGCGGGACAGGGTGGCTACACCTTC	CASSETAGQGGYTF
-	TRBV19	-	TRBJ1-1	TGTGCCAGTAGAGAAACAGGGATGAACACTGAAGCTTTCTTT	CASRETGMNTEAFF
-	TRBV7-9	-	TRBJ2-1	TGTGCCAGCAACGAGGGGGCCTACAATGAGCAGTTCTTC	CASNEGAYNEQFF
TRBD2	TRBV6-2/TRBV6-3	-	TRBJ2-1	TGTGCCAGCAGTTCCTCCTCGGGGGGTATTAAGCAGTTCTTC	CASSSSSGGIKQFF
TRBD1	TRBV7-6	-	TRBJ1-4	TGTGCCAGCAGCGGACCGAGGGGACAGACAAATGAAAAACTGTTTTTT	CASSGPRGQTNEKLFF
TRBD2	TRBV27	-	TRBJ2-1	TGTGCCAGCTCTAACGCGGGGGGCTACAATGAGCAGTTCTTC	CASSNAGGYNEQFF
-	TRBV19	-	TRBJ1-1	TGTGCCAGTGGACACTACGATTTGAACATGAACACTGAAGCTTTCTTT	CASGHYDLNMNTEAFF
TRBD1	TRBV7-2	many	TRBJ2-1	TGTGCCAGCAGCTTAGGTTATATTCCGGACAGGGTGCCGTTCTTC	CASSLGYIPDRVPFF
TRBD1	TRBV2	-	TRBJ2-4	TGTGCCAGCGGAACCGGGACAGGGGTCAACATTCAGTACTTC	CASGTGTGVNIQYF
TRBD1	TRBV11-2	-	TRBJ2-5	TGCGCCAGCAGCTTACTTAATCCACCGGGACAGGGGAAAGGGACCCGGTACTTC	CASSLLNPPGQGKGTRYF
TRBD2	TRBV2	-	TRBJ2-1	TGTGCCTTATTGCGGGGGGGCTTACACAATGAGCAGTTCTTC	CALLRGGLHNEQFF
TRBD2	TRBV7-2	many	TRBJ2-7	TGTGCCAGCAGCTTAGTGGGACTAGCGGGGGTATTTGAATACGAGCAGTACTTC	CASSLVGLAGVFEYEQYF
-	TRBV27	-	TRBJ1-5	TGTGCCAGCAGTTTCATCAGGGAGATGGATCAGCCCCAGCATTTT	CASSFIREMDQPQHF
TRBD1	TRBV7-9	-	TRBJ2-5	TGTGCCAGCAGCTTAGACAGGGGGGATGAGACCCAGTACTTC	CASSLDRGDETQYF
-	TRBV7-6	-	TRBJ1-1	TGTGCCAGCACCTCTGATCGGTCTCGCCTTGAAGCTTTCTTT	CASTSDRSRLEAFF
-	TRBV27	-	TRBJ2-1	TGTGCCAGCAGTTGGGCTGAGGGGGGACAGTACAATGAGCAGTTCTTC	CASSWAEGGQYNEQFF
-	TRBV7-9	few	TRBJ2-2	TGTGCCAGCAGCCTGGGCGGGGCTGGACAAGCCGGGGAGCTGTTTTTT	CASSLGGAGQAGELFF
-	TRBV5-4	few	TRBJ1-1	TGTGCCAGCAGCTTGGATGAAACTCCGAACACTGAAGCTTTCTTT	CASSLDETPNTEAFF
TRBD1	TRBV7-2	many	TRBJ1-2	TGTGCCAGCAGCTTTCTCCGGGACAGGGGGCCTCTAAGGCGTGGCTACACCTTC	CASSFLRDRGPLRRGYTF
-	TRBV27	few	TRBJ2-1	TGTGCCAGCATAAATCACAATGAGCAGTTCTTC	CASINHNEQFF
TRBD1	TRBV6-1	many	TRBJ1-2	TGTGCCAGCTCCGACAGGGACGGCTACACCTTC	CASSDRDGYTF
-	TRBV6-5	-	TRBJ2-3	TGTGCCAGCAGTTACTACAGAGATAGCACAGATACGCAGTATTTT	CASSYYRDSTDTQYF
-	TRBV2	-	TRBJ1-5	TGTGCCAGCAGTGAAGAAGGTTGGGGCAATCAGCCCCAGCATTTT	CASSEEGWGNQPQHF
TRBD2	TRBV7-2	many	TRBJ2-7	TGTGCCAGCAGCTCCTGGGTAGCGGGGGCCTACGAGCAGTACTTC	CASSSWVAGAYEQYF
TRBD1	TRBV7-9	few	TRBJ1-5	TGTGCCAGCAGGGTCGGGACAGGGGTCAATCAGCCCCAGCATTTT	CASRVGTGVNQPQHF
-	TRBV7-3	many	TRBJ2-1	TGTGCCAGCAGCTTAGGGGGTACCTCCTACAATGAGCAGTTCTTC	CASSLGGTSYNEQFF
TRBD2	TRBV7-2	many	TRBJ2-1	TGTGCCAGCAGCTCGCCAGCGGGGGTATTCAATGAGCAGTTCTTC	CASSSPAGVFNEQFF
TRBD1	TRBV6-1	few	TRBJ1-2	TGTGCCAGCACAGGGGGCCATGGCTACACCTTC	CASTGGHGYTF
-	TRBV2	-	TRBJ2-2	TGTGCCAGCAGTGTCGAGGACGGGGTAGTGGTATACGCGAACACCGGGGAGCTGTTTTTT	CASSVEDGVVVYANTGELFF
-	TRBV28	many	TRBJ1-5	TGTGCCAGCAGTCAACGGGGAGCCGGCAATCAGCCCCAGCATTTT	CASSQRGAGNQPQHF